This T cell receptor (beta chain) was captured by sequencing in a study of CD8 T cells in Susac syndrome. Trimming took off 0 bases at V and 5 bases at J, with 14 bases between the two ends. The CDR3 contains 15 residues. Germline CDR1 and CDR2: SGDLS and YYNGEE. Random hexamers primed reverse transcription of roughly 0.45 to 1 ug RNA. TCRdb reprocessed the immunoSEQ multiplex PCR reads with MiXCR, giving one entry per CDR3 protein. The sample gives under 200,000 distinct CDR3 sequences, approximately 95% of which show up once; 0.098% is in the top ten. This receptor was taken from a human donor with Susac syndrome. V is TRBV9 and J is TRBJ1-1; a possible D gene is TRBD1 (5 bases). The sequenced sample was CD4+ T cells from PBMCs. The CDR3 is CASSVGRQEGTEAFF. The DNA of the CDR3 is TGTGCCAGCAGCGTAGGAAGGCAGGAGGGGACTGAAGCTTTCTTT.